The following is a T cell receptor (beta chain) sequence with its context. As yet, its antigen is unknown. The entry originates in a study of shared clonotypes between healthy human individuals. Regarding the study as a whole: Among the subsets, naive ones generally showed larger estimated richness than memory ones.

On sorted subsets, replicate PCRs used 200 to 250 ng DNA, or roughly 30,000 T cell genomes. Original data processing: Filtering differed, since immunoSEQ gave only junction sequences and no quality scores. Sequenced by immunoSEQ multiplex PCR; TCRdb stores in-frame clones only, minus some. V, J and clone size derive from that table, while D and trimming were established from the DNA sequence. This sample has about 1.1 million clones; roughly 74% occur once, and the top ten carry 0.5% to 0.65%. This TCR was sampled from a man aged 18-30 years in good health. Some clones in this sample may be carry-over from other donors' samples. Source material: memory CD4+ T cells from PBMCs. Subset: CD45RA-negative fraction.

The CDR3 is CAISGGPRGYTF. The CDR3 nucleotides are TGTGCCATCAGTGGGGGGCCAAGGGGCTACACCTTC. The chain links TRBV10-3 to TRBJ1-2; a weak D match, TRBD1 (6 bases). Per germline, CDR1 ENHRY and CDR2 SYGVKD. Between the trimmed V and J ends, which lost 4 bases and 8 bases, there was a span of 11 bases. The CDR3 runs to 12 residues.